What follows are 3 T cell receptor beta chains derived from one specimen sequenced in a study of blood T cell repertoires in COVID-19. The repertoire was sequenced with immunoSEQ multiplex PCR; TCRdb's copy has only in-frame clones and lacks some. The table has 45,000 to 50,000 clones, over 75% seen once. Sequenced sample: peripheral blood. Receptors originate from a man aged 50 to 59 with acute or convalescent COVID-19.

The chain carries TRBV11-2 and TRBJ2-7; 7 nucleotides match TRBD1. The CDR3 length is 15 residues. With 5 bases clipped from V and 0 bases from J, the junction kept 7 bases outside the gene matches. CDR1 and CDR2 (germline): SGHAT, FQNNGV. This chain's CDR3 is CASSQNGDSSYEQYF. Here the CDR3 DNA reads TGTGCCAGCAGCCAAAATGGGGACAGCTCCTACGAGCAGTACTTC.

The J gene is TRBJ2-1, the V gene TRBV24-1, with TRBD2 as a possible D gene (6 bases). The CDR3 loop spans 15 amino acids. V lost 4 bases to trimming and J lost 6 bases, with 15 bases between them. Germline-derived CDR1 and CDR2 are KGHDR and SFDVKD. The CDR3 DNA follows: TGTGCCACCAGTGAGAGGGCGGCCGGGAGCAATGAGCAGTTCTTC. It translates to CATSERAAGSNEQFF.

The V and J genes are TRBV27 and TRBJ2-2; D perhaps matches TRBD1 (5 bases). CDR3 length equals 13 residues. The germline V gene encodes CDR1 MNHEY and CDR2 SMNVEV (reference sequence). Trimming removed 5 bases from V and 5 bases from J, with 9 bases in between. The CDR3 loop reads CASSRGSTGELFF. In nucleotides, the CDR3 is TGTGCCAGCAGTAGGGGCTCGACCGGGGAGCTGTTTTTT.